This T cell receptor (beta chain) was sequenced during a study of T cell responses to AZD1222 COVID-19 vaccine (dated by TCRdb to about 2021). In the study overall: TCR sequencing covered some 240 trial participants: approximately 200 given two doses of AZD1222 and 26 given two doses of MenACWY control vaccine. Trial participants were enrolled by age into 18-55, 56-69 and 70-plus year subgroups, with roughly 150, 30 and 60 TCR-sequenced participants respectively. The paper's findings and limits, for the study overall: Conclusions about previously exposed vaccinees were limited because only a handful of AZD1222 recipients were SARS-CoV-2 seropositive at baseline. Participants were mostly white British and included more females than males, and it was suggested by the authors that clonal diversity may have been underestimated. Reportedly, close to half of the unique spike-specific TCRs recognized epitopes lying outside the regions that are mutated in the B.1.351 and B.1.1.7 variants. Because no day 14 peak-response samples were available, repertoires were characterized only after the peak T cell response. In the small 56-69-year group, the increase in depth fell short of significance, most likely because of low power. CD4 TCRs associated with the vaccine covered the entire spike protein, and the dominant responses were in regions 160-218 and 743-854. After two AZD1222 doses, both the breadth and the depth of spike-specific TCRs were significantly higher than at day 0 and than in MenACWY recipients.

The time point label, as the study defines it: about 28 days (+/-7) after the second vaccine dose. AZD1222 recipients with second doses at about 4 weeks or about 12 weeks were pooled, because spike-specific TCR depth and breadth did not differ between schedules. The vaccinee samples were drawn from two UK trials, COV001 and COV002, one of which was a single-blind randomized controlled phase 2/3 trial testing AZD1222 (ChAdOx1 nCoV-19) in healthy adults. For TCRbeta chain sequencing, PBMC samples from trial participants were taken at day 0 and at day 28 after the second dose. The CDR3 regions of human TCRbeta chains were subjected to immunosequencing. Turning to the authors' computational methods: TCRs in the repertoires were matched against a reference library of SARS-CoV-2-specific TCRs that had been generated with the MIRA antigen-specificity platform. Breadth was defined as the fraction of unique TCRs that were SARS-CoV-2-associated. Depth was defined as the fraction of total T cells that were SARS-CoV-2-associated. Using the MIRA data, each spike-specific TCR was assigned both to the spike region to which the TCR was reactive and to a CD4 or CD8 class. Log10-transformed breadth and depth values were compared by one-way ANOVA with Sidak's multiple comparisons tests. The clones in this table, taken by TCRdb from immuneACCESS, are in-frame only. Not every clone is retained; where verified, under half of the shortfall comes from an unresolved V gene, and the cause of the rest is unknown. The DNA was the basis for D and trimming; V, J and clone size are from that table. In all, the sample holds 160,000 or so clones, and 90% of those were seen once. Jointly, the top ten make up roughly 1.6% of the sample.

Comment on this clone: What antigen it recognizes has not been identified. Base qualities were left out, and no much larger clone turns up one base away.

Looking up the germline V gene yields CDR1 SGHRS and CDR2 YFSETQ. V and J lose 2 bases and 0 bases, and a span of 8 bases separates them. Taken from cysteine to phenylalanine, the CDR3 has 14 residues. Only the CDR3 portion is preserved as DNA: 42 bases, with reading frame beginning at the first base. Recombination joined TRBV5-1 with TRBJ1-1; TRBD1 is possibly the D segment (5 matching bases). The origin of this receptor is an adult who received the AZD1222 COVID-19 vaccine. The sample here was peripheral blood, taken 28 days after the second AZD1222 dose. CDR3 region: CASSFGAVNTEAFF. The DNA sequence is TGCGCCAGCAGCTTCGGGGCTGTGAACACTGAAGCTTTCTTT. The entire variable domain, with the stretches around the CDR3 drawn from the reference TRBV5-1 and TRBJ1-1 proteins, is KAGVTQTPRYLIKTRGQQVTLSCSPISGHRSVSWYQQTPGQGLQFLFEYFSETQRNKGNFPGRFSGRQFSNSRSEMNVSTLELGDSALYLCASSFGAVNTEAFFGQGTRLTVV.